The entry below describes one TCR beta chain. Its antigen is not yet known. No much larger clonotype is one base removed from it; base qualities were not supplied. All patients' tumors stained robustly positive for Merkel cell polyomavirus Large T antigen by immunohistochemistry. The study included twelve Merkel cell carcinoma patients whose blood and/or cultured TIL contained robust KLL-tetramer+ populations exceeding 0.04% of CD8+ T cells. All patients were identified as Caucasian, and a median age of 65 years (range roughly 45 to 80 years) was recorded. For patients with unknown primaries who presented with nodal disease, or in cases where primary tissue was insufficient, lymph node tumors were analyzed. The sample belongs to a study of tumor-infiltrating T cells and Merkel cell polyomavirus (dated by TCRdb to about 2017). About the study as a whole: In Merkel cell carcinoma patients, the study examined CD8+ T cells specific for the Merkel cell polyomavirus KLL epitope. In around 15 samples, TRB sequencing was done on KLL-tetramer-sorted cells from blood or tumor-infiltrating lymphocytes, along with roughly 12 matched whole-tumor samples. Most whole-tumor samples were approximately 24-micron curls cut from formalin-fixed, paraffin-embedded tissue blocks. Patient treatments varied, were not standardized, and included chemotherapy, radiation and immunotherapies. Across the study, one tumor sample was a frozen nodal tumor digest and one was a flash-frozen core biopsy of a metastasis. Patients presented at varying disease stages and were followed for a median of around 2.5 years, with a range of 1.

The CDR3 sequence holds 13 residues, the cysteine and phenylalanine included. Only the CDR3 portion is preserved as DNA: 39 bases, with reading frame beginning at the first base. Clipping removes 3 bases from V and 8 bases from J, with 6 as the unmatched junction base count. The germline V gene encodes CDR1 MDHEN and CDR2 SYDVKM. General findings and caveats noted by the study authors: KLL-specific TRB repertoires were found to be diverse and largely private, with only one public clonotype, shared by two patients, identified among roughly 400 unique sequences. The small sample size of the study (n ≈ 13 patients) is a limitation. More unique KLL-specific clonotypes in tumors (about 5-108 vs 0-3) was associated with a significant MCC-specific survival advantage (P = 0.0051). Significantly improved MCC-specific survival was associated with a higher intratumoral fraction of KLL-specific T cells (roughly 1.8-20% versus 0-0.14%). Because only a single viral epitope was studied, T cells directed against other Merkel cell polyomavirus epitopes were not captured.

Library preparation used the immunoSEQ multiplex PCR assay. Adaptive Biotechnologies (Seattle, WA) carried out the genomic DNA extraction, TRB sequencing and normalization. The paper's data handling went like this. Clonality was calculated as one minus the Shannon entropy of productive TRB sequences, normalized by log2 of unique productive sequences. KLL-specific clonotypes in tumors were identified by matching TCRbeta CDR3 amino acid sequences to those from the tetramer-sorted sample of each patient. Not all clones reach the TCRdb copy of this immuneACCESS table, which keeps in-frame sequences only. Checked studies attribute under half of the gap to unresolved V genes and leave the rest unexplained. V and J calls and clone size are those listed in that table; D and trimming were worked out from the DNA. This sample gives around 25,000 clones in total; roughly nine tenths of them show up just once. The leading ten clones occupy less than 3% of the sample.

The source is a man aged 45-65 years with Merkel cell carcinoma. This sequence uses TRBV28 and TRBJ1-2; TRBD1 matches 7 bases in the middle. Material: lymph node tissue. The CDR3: CASSFKGAPGYTF. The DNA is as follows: TGTGCCAGCAGTTTTAAGGGGGCGCCGGGCTACACCTTC.